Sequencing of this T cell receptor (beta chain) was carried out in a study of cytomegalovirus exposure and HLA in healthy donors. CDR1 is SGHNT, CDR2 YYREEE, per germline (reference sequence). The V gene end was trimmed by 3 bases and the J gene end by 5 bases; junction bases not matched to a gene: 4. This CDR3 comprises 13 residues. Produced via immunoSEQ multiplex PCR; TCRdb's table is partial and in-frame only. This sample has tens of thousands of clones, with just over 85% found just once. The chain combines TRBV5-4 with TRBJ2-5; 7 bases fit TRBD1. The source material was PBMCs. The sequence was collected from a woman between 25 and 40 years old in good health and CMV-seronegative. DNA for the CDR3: TGTGCCAGCAGCTACTCGACAGGGGAGACCCAGTACTTC. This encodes CASSYSTGETQYF.